This TCR beta chain was identified in a study of blood T cell repertoires in COVID-19. The CDR3 covers 15 residues. V lost 0 bases, J lost 8 bases, and 6 bases stayed unmatched. Germline V gene lookup returns CDR1 LNHDA and CDR2 SQIVND (reference sequence). Here immunoSEQ multiplex PCR was the method, and the copy in TCRdb shows in-frame clones only, minus some. The sample lists a few hundred thousand clones; around 86% were seen once. This chain connects TRBV19 to TRBJ2-1; 8 bases agree with TRBD2. This clonotype was sampled from a woman aged 55-70 years with COVID-19, enrolled during active disease. The specimen was peripheral blood. CDR3 nucleotide sequence: TGTGCCAGTAGTATAGAGGGACTAGGCACCGATGAGCAGTTCTTC. As protein: CASSIEGLGTDEQFF. Based on the CDR3 plus reference TRBV19 and TRBJ2-1, the full variable domain is DGGITQSPKYLFRKEGQNVTLSCEQNLNHDAMYWYRQDPGQGLRLIYYSQIVNDFQKGDIAEGYSVSREKKESFPLTVTSAQKNPTAFYLCASSIEGLGTDEQFFGPGTRLTVL.